A single sample gave rise to the 9 T cell receptor beta chains below, sequenced in a study of blood T cell repertoires in COVID-19. Generated by immunoSEQ multiplex PCR, the TCRdb table keeps only in-frame clones and is missing some. Here the sample spans tens of thousands of clones, just under 70% being singletons. Sequencing was carried out using peripheral blood. The receptors derive from a man older than 75 with acute or convalescent COVID-19.

The rearrangement links TRBV5-1 to TRBJ2-1; 7 nucleotides align to TRBD2. The CDR3 extends over 16 amino acids. The J segment lost 5 bases and the V segment lost 6 bases, leaving 14 bases of the junction unmatched. Germline V gene sequence: CDR1 SGHRS, CDR2 YFSETQ. The CDR3 loop is CASKELAVQRDNEQFF. The DNA for the CDR3 is TGCGCCAGCAAGGAGCTAGCGGTACAGAGGGACAATGAGCAGTTCTTC.

This clone appeared once. The V call is TRBV29-1, the J call TRBJ1-1; TRBD1 matches at 7 bases. CDR1 is SQVTM and CDR2 is ANQGSEA in the germline V gene. V lost 7 bases to trimming and J lost 0 bases; unmatched junction nucleotides: 5. The CDR3 totals 13 residues. CDR3 in DNA: TGCAGCGGGGGGGGGACAGTGAACACTGAAGCTTTCTTT. It codes for CSGGGTVNTEAFF.

The rearrangement uses TRBV23-1 and TRBJ1-1; D remains ambiguous. TRBV23-1 is filed as an ORF, its function uncertain. The V end lost 5 bases, the J end lost 0 bases, and 16 bases lay between the germline ends. This CDR3 comprises 16 residues. The CDR3 bases are TGCGCCAGCAGTGTGCGGGAGGGCCGGTTGAACACTGAAGCTTTCTTT. This sequence encodes CASSVREGRLNTEAFF.

The chain employs TRBV6-6 and TRBJ1-5; TRBD1 matches at 12 bases. Germline V gene sequence: CDR1 MNHNY, CDR2 SVGAGI (reference sequence). This CDR3 spans 16 amino acids. V gave up 4 bases and J gave up 3 bases; unmatched junction bases: 4. The CDR3 DNA reads as TGTGCCAGCAGTTCCGGGACAGGGGGCACCAATCAGCCCCAGCATTTT. Protein product: CASSSGTGGTNQPQHF.

The chain carries TRBV6-2 or TRBV6-3 and TRBJ2-1; 7 bases agree with TRBD2. Germline V gives CDR1 MNHEY, CDR2 SVGEGT. This CDR3 has 17 amino acids. Trimming at V came to 3 bases and at J to 1 base, leaving 9 bases not matched to a gene. CDR3 DNA: TGTGCCAGCAGTTATGGTTGGACTAGATCTTCCTACAATGAGCAGTTCTTC. This translates into CASSYGWTRSSYNEQFF.

This chain uses TRBV20-1 with TRBJ2-3; TRBD2 matches 11 bases. This CDR3 is 15 amino acids long. Germline values: CDR1 DFQATT, CDR2 SNEGSKA (reference sequence). The J segment lost 5 bases and the V segment lost 3 bases, leaving 7 bases of the junction unmatched. The CDR3, as DNA: TGCAGTGCTAGTCGTCTAGCGGGAGGTGAAGATACGCAGTATTTT. Its protein product is CSASRLAGGEDTQYF.

The rearrangement links TRBV7-8 to TRBJ1-2; D gene uncertain. This CDR3 is built from 14 residues. The germline CDR1 and CDR2 sequences are SGHVS and FQNEAQ. With 1 base removed from V and 2 bases from J, the gap between germline ends came to 8 bases. In DNA, the CDR3 is TGTGCCAGCAGCTTAGAATTTCTCAACTATGGCTACACCTTC. Protein: CASSLEFLNYGYTF.

The gene calls are TRBV6-6 and TRBJ2-7; 11 bases line up with TRBD2. The CDR3 loop spans 16 amino acids. The V gene's germline CDR1 is MNHNY and CDR2 SVGAGI (reference sequence). After removal of 0 bases from V and 3 bases from J, the junction contained 4 bases not matched to a gene. CDR3 loop: CASSYSVLAGGYEQYF. The CDR3 DNA is TGTGCCAGCAGTTACTCGGTCCTAGCGGGAGGCTACGAGCAGTACTTC.

This chain joins TRBV7-9 and TRBJ1-2, with D hard to call. Deletions cut 3 bases from V and 8 bases from J, with 16 bases between. The CDR3 consists of 14 residues. Germline V CDR1 and CDR2: SEHNR, FQNEAQ (reference sequence). The CDR3 spells CASSLAENSGGYTF. For the CDR3, the DNA is TGTGCCAGCAGCTTGGCGGAGAATTCGGGAGGCTACACCTTC.